This T cell receptor beta chain was recorded in a study of cytomegalovirus exposure and HLA in healthy donors. In the case of this clone: Its antigen remains unidentified.

Use of 60 Vbeta and 13 Jbeta primers characterized the PCR. Using immunoSEQ multiplex PCR, the repertoire was profiled, and TCRdb retains in-frame clones only, with some absent. The sample contains 100,000 to 150,000 clones, 75% to 85% of which appear only once. Study results and caveats: An analysis that was carried out later associated 15,000 to 20,000 TCR beta sequences with HLA alleles at 0.05 false discovery rate. Analyses of presence/absence relied on an assumption of roughly uniform sequencing depth across donors. Donor immune exposure was known only as CMV serostatus.

Sample: PBMCs. The sequence was obtained from a woman in her forties or fifties in good health and CMV-seropositive.

This chain's CDR3 is CASSSGVAGYQETQYF. CDR3 coding DNA: TGTGCCAGCAGCTCCGGGGTAGCGGGGTACCAAGAGACCCAGTACTTC. This rearrangement joins TRBV9 to TRBJ2-5, with 8 bases that match TRBD2. V lost 4 bases to trimming and J lost 0 bases; unmatched junction nucleotides: 8. The CDR3 contains 16 residues. CDR1 and CDR2 from the germline V gene are SGDLS and YYNGEE.